This T cell receptor (beta chain) was recorded in a study of T cell repertoires in cytomegalovirus infection. TCRdb passed the reads through MiXCR, listing each CDR3 protein once. The sample holds over 150,000 distinct CDR3 sequences, 17% seen once. V gave up 0 bases and J gave up 2 bases; unmatched junction bases: 9. The germline gives CDR1 LGHDT, CDR2 YNNKEL (reference sequence). The CDR3 sequence is 18 residues long. The chain couples TRBV3-1 to TRBJ1-2; TRBD1 matches 10 bases. Sequencing was done on a sample of CD8+ T cells from PBMCs. The source of this sequence is a human donor in good health (CMV status not recorded). Some clones in this sample may be carry-over from other donors' samples. The CDR3 sequence is CASSQERGDRGSNYGYTF. The CDR3 DNA follows: TGTGCCAGCAGCCAAGAAAGGGGGGACAGGGGTTCCAACTATGGCTACACCTTC.